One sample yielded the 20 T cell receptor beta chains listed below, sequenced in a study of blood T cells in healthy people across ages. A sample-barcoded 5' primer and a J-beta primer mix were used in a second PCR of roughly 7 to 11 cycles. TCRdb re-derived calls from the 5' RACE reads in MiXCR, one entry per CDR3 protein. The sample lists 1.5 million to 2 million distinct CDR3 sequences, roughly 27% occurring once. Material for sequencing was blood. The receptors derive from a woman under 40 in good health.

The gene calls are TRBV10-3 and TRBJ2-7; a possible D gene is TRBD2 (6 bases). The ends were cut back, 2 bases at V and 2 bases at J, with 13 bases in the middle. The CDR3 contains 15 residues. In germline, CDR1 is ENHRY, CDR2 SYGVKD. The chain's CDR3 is CAISEDGSTAYEQYF. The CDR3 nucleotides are TGTGCCATCAGTGAGGACGGGAGCACGGCCTACGAGCAGTACTTC.

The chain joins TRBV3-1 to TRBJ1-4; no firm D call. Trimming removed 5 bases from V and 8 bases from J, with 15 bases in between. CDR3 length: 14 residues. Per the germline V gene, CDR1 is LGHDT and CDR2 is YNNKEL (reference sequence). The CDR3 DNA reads TGTGCCAGCAGCGATCGCGGGCGTGCAGAAAAACTGTTTTTT. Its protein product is CASSDRGRAEKLFF.

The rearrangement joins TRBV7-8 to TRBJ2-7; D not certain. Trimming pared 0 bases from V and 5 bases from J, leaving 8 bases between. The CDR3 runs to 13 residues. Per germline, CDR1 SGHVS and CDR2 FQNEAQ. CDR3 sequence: CASSLAYDNEQYF. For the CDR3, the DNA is TGTGCCAGCAGCTTAGCGTATGACAACGAGCAGTACTTC.

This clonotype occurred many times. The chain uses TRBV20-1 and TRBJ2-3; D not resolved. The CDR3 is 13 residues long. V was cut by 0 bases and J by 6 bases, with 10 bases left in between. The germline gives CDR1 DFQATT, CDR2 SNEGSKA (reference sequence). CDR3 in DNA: TGCAGTGCTAGAGATCGCCCGAGGGATACGCAGTATTTT. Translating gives CSARDRPRDTQYF.

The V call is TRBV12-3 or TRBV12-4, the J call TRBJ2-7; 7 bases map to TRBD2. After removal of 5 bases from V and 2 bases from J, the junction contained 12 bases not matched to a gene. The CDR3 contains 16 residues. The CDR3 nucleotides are TGTGCCAGCAGTCCGCCCCAACCAGGACTAGCCTACGAGCAGTACTTC. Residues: CASSPPQPGLAYEQYF.

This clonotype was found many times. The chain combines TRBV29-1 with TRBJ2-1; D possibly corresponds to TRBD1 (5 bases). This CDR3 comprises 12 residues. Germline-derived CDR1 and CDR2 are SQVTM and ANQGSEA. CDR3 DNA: TGCAGTGCCTCCCAGGGCTACAATGAGCAGTTCTTC. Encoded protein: CSASQGYNEQFF.

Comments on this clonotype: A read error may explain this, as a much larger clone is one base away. The CDR3 loop is CASSPPGGGFYGQYF. As DNA, the CDR3 is TGTGCCAGCAGCCCGCCAGGGGGCGGTTTTTACGGGCAGTACTTC. The chain links TRBV7-2 to TRBJ2-7; TRBD1 agrees at 8 bases. The germline gives CDR1 SGHTA, CDR2 FQGNSA. The CDR3 extends over 15 amino acids.

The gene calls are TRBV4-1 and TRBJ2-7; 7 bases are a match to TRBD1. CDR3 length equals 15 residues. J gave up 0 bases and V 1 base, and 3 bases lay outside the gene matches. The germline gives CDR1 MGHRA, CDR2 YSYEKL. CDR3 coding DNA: TGCGCCAGCAGCCAAGTGGGGACAGTCTCCTACGAGCAGTACTTC. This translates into CASSQVGTVSYEQYF.

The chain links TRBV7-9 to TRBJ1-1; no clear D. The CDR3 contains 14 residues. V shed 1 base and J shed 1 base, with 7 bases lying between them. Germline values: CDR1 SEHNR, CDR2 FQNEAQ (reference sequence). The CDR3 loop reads CASSLVQTNTEAFF. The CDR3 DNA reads TGTGCCAGCAGCTTAGTCCAGACGAACACTGAAGCTTTCTTT. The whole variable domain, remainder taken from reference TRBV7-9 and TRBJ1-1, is DTGVSQNPRHKITKRGQNVTFRCDPISEHNRLYWYRQTLGQGPEFLTYFQNEAQLEKSRLLSDRFSAERPKGSFSTLEIQRTEQGDSAMYLCASSLVQTNTEAFFGQGTRLTVV.

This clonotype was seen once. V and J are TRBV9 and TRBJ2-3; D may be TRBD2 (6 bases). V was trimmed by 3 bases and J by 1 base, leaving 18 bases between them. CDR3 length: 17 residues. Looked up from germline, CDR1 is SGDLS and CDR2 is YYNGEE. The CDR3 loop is CASSASPSVFGTDTQYF. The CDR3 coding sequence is TGTGCCAGCAGCGCGTCGCCTAGCGTGTTTGGCACAGATACGCAGTATTTT. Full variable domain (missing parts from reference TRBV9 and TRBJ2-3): DSGVTQTPKHLITATGQRVTLRCSPRSGDLSVYWYQQSLDQGLQFLIQYYNGEERAKGNILERFSAQQFPDLHSELNLSSLELGDSALYFCASSASPSVFGTDTQYFGPGTRLTVL.

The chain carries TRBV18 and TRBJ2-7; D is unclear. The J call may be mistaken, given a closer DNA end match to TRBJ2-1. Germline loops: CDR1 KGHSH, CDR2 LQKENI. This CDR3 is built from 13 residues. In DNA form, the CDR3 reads TGTGCCAGCTCCCGGGCGGAACAGAGTGAGCAGTTCTTC. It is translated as CASSRAEQSEQFF.

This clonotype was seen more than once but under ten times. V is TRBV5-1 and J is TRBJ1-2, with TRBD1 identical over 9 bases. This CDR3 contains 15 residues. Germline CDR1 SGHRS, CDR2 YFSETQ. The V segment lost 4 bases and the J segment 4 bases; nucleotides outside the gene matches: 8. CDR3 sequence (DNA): TGCGCCAGCAGCCTGGTGGGACAGGGTGGCTATGGCTACACCTTC. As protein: CASSLVGQGGYGYTF.

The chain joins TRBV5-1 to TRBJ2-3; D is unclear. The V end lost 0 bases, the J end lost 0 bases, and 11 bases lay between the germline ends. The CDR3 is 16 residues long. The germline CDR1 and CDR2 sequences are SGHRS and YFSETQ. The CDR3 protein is CASSLADLFSTDTQYF. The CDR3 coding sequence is TGCGCCAGCAGCTTGGCCGACCTCTTTAGCACAGATACGCAGTATTTT.

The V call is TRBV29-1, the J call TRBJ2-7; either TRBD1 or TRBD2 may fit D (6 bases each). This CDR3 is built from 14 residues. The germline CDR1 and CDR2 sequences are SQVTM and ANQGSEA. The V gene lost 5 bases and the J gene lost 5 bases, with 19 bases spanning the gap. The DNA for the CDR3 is TGCAGCGTTTACAGTTCCCGGGGGACAAACGAGCAGTACTTC. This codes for CSVYSSRGTNEQYF.

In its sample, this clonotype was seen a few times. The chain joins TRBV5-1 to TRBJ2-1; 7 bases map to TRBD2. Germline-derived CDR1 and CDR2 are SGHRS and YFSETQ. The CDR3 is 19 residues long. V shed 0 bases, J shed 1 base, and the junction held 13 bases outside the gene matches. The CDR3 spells CASSLEAGPHMGSYNEQFF. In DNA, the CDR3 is TGCGCCAGCAGCTTGGAAGCGGGGCCTCATATGGGATCCTACAATGAGCAGTTCTTC.

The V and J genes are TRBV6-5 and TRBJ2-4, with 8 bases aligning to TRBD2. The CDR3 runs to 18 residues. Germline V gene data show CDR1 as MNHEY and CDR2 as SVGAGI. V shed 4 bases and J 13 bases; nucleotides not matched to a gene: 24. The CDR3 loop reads CASSFVVSGSFSYNEQYF. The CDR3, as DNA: TGTGCCAGCAGTTTTGTAGTGAGCGGGAGTTTCTCCTACAATGAGCAGTACTTC.

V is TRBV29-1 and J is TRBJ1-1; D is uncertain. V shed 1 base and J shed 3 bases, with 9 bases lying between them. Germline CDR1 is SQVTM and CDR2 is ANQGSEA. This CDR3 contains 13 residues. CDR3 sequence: CSVEVRLDTEAFF. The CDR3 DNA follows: TGCAGCGTTGAAGTCCGACTAGACACTGAAGCTTTCTTT.

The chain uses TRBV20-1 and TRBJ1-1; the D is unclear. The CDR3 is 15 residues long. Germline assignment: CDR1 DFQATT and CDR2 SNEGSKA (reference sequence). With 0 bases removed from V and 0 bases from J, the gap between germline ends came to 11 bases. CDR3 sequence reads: CSARDPVGMNTEAFF. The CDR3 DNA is TGCAGTGCTAGAGATCCCGTCGGGATGAACACTGAAGCTTTCTTT.

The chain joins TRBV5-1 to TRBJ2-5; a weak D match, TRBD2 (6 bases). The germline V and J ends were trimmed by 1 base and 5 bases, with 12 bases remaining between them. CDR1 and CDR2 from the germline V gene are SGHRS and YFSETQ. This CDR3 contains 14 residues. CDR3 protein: CASSLSASVETQYF. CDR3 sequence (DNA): TGCGCCAGCAGCTTGTCCGCTAGCGTGGAGACCCAGTACTTC.

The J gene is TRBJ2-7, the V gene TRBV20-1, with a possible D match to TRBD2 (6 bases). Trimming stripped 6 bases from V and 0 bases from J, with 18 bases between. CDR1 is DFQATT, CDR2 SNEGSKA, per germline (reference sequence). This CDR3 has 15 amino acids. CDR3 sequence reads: CSAPNRGSYSYEQYF. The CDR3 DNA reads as TGCAGTGCGCCAAACCGGGGGAGCTACTCCTACGAGCAGTACTTC.